This TCR beta chain is drawn from a study of T cells in localized non-small cell lung cancer. Points from the study as a whole: Uninvolved adjacent lung had the highest recorded T cell clonality, with tumor below it.

Profiling relied on immunoSEQ multiplex PCR, and the TCRdb table lists in-frame clones only, not all of them. Seen here are about 1,100 clones, about 38% observed once, and the top ten hold approximately 16%. This clone turned up a few times. Antigen specificity is unknown. Deletions cut 3 bases from V and 8 bases from J, with 18 bases between. This CDR3 is 15 amino acids long. CDR1 SGDLS and CDR2 YYNGEE come from the germline V gene. The sequence came from a woman aged 35 to 70 with stage II squamous cell lung carcinoma. The genes are TRBV9 and TRBJ2-1; D is tentatively TRBD1 or TRBD2 (5 bases each). The sequences come from normal lung tissue next to the tumor, collected before any cancer treatment. CDR3 sequence reads: CASSAMTGTTDEQFF. The CDR3 region has the DNA TGTGCCAGCAGCGCCATGACCGGGACCACCGATGAGCAGTTCTTC.